This TCR beta chain came from a study of OX40 agonist ivuxolimab in advanced cancers. As for the study in general: All patients had ivuxolimab intravenously every 2 weeks at 0.01 to 10 mg/kg.

The CDR3 consists of 13 residues. V lost 4 bases to trimming and J lost 7 bases; unmatched junction nucleotides: 4. The germline V gene encodes CDR1 SEHNR and CDR2 FQNEAQ (reference sequence). As concerns this clone: Its specificity is unknown.

Study findings and constraints: Dose levels from 0.1 to 3.0 mg/kg saw CD4+ and CD8+ blood T cells expand clonally by week 6.

This table comes from immunoSEQ multiplex PCR, and its TCRdb copy is limited to in-frame clones, with some not included. The sample yields some 80,000 clones, 70% to 90% seen once. The receptor's source is an adult with an advanced solid tumor such as melanoma, head and neck, liver or kidney cancer. V gene TRBV7-9 combines with J gene TRBJ2-1; TRBD1 aligns across 7 bases. The sample in question was CD4+ or CD8+ T cells sorted from blood, obtained in a trial of the OX40 agonist ivuxolimab. CDR3 region: CASSSRQGNEQFF. The CDR3 DNA is TGTGCCAGCAGCTCTCGACAGGGTAATGAGCAGTTCTTC.